Each of the 26 T cell receptor beta chains below was sequenced from the same sample in a study of cytomegalovirus exposure and HLA in healthy donors. PCR amplification relied on 60 Vbeta primers (plus 13 Jbeta primers). This table comes from immunoSEQ multiplex PCR, and its TCRdb copy is limited to in-frame clones, with some not included. This sample has over 150,000 clones; 60% to 85% occur once, and the top ten carry 1.5%. The sample consisted of PBMCs. Receptors were obtained from a girl aged 10 to 17 in good health and CMV-seropositive.

The V call is TRBV5-1, the J call TRBJ2-5, with 12 bases aligning to TRBD2. The germline V gene encodes CDR1 SGHRS and CDR2 YFSETQ. This CDR3 spans 16 amino acids. Trimming took 0 bases from V and 3 from J; bases not matched to a gene: 3. CDR3 coding DNA: TGCGCCAGCAGCTTGGGCTCTAGCGGGGGGGAAGAGACCCAGTACTTC. This sequence encodes CASSLGSSGGEETQYF.

The chain combines TRBV5-1 with TRBJ1-2, with D uncertain. Germline values: CDR1 SGHRS, CDR2 YFSETQ. V lost 0 bases and J lost 4, with 10 bases in between. The CDR3 spans 14 residues. For the CDR3, the DNA is TGCGCCAGCAGCTTGGAAAGCACGGTCTATGGCTACACCTTC. Its translation: CASSLESTVYGYTF.

This clone was seen a handful of times. The CDR3 is CASGLGTGTYEQYF. The DNA of the CDR3 is TGTGCTAGTGGTTTGGGGACAGGGACCTACGAGCAGTACTTC. The chain couples TRBV12-5 to TRBJ2-7; 8 nucleotides line up with TRBD1. The length of the CDR3 is 14 residues. Trimming cost V 1 base and J 2 bases; bases outside gene matches: 1. CDR1 LGHNT and CDR2 FRNRAP come from the germline V gene. Full variable domain (outside the CDR3, taken from reference TRBV12-5 and TRBJ2-7): DARVTQTPRHKVTEMGQEVTMRCQPILGHNTVFWYRQTMMQGLELLAYFRNRAPLDDSGMPKDRFSAEMPDATLATLKIQPSEPRDSAVYFCASGLGTGTYEQYFGPGTRLTVT.

This clone has just one count. The chain joins TRBV7-7 to TRBJ2-3; 13 bases line up with TRBD2. In germline, CDR1 is SSHAT, CDR2 FNYEAQ (reference sequence). The length of the CDR3 is 16 residues. V trimming: 4 bases; J trimming: 4 bases; junction bases outside the gene matches: 5. The CDR3 nucleotides are TGTGCCAGCAGCTCGGGACTAGCGGGGATCTCAGATACGCAGTATTTT. It specifies CASSSGLAGISDTQYF.

V is TRBV18 and J is TRBJ2-1; TRBD2 matches 8 bases. J gave up 6 bases and V 6 bases, and 4 bases lay outside the gene matches. Germline CDR1 KGHSH, CDR2 LQKENI. The CDR3 is 13 residues long. CDR3 sequence (DNA): TGTGCCAGCTCTTTCGGGGGGGTCAATGAGCAGTTCTTC. This sequence encodes CASSFGGVNEQFF. Full variable domain (rest looked up from reference TRBV18 and TRBJ2-1): NAGVMQNPRHLVRRRGQEARLRCSPMKGHSHVYWYRQLPEEGLKFMVYLQKENIIDESGMPKERFSAEFPKEGPSILRIQQVVRGDSAAYFCASSFGGVNEQFFGPGTRLTVL.

This sequence joins TRBV27 and TRBJ2-7, with 7 bases that match TRBD1. Germline V gene sequence: CDR1 MNHEY, CDR2 SMNVEV (reference sequence). This CDR3 comprises 15 residues. After removal of 7 bases from V and 1 base from J, the junction contained 10 bases not matched to a gene. The CDR3 DNA reads as TGTGCCAGCACCCCACGACAGGGTAAATCCTACGAGCAGTACTTC. Translating gives CASTPRQGKSYEQYF.

The chain recombines TRBV7-9 with TRBJ2-5; D not certain. CDR1 is SEHNR and CDR2 is FQNEAQ in the germline V gene (reference sequence). The CDR3 sequence is 12 residues long. The germline V and J ends were trimmed by 6 bases and 4 bases, with 9 bases remaining between them. CDR3 protein: CASRAQVETQYF. CDR3 DNA sequence: TGTGCCAGCAGGGCACAAGTAGAGACCCAGTACTTC.

The V and J genes are TRBV12-5 and TRBJ1-2; 9 bases are a match to TRBD1. The germline gives CDR1 LGHNT, CDR2 FRNRAP. The V gene end was trimmed by 2 bases and the J gene end by 10 bases; junction bases not matched to a gene: 5. The CDR3 loop spans 13 amino acids. The CDR3 DNA sequence: TGTGCTAGTGGTTTGCGGGACAGGGTAAACTACACCTTC. It yields the protein CASGLRDRVNYTF. The full variable domain, with the rest looked up from reference TRBV12-5 and TRBJ1-2, is DARVTQTPRHKVTEMGQEVTMRCQPILGHNTVFWYRQTMMQGLELLAYFRNRAPLDDSGMPKDRFSAEMPDATLATLKIQPSEPRDSAVYFCASGLRDRVNYTFGSGTRLTVV.

The chain employs TRBV5-5 and TRBJ2-1, with no clear D. Between the trimmed V and J ends, which lost 4 bases and 7 bases, there was a span of 15 bases. The CDR3 contains 14 residues. Germline values: CDR1 SGHKS, CDR2 YYEKEE (reference sequence). Here the CDR3 reads CASSPTFARNEQFF. CDR3 bases: TGTGCCAGCAGCCCAACCTTTGCTAGGAATGAGCAGTTCTTC.

The chain couples TRBV7-2 to TRBJ1-1; D unclear. This CDR3 is 14 amino acids long. V shed 3 bases and J shed 1 base, with 9 bases lying between them. Germline CDR1 and CDR2: SGHTA and FQGNSA. CDR3 sequence (DNA): TGTGCCAGCAGCTTCCGTACAGCGAACACTGAAGCTTTCTTT. Its translation is CASSFRTANTEAFF.

The chain uses TRBV6-1 and TRBJ1-1, with D possibly being TRBD1 (5 bases). Germline CDR1 is MNHNS and CDR2 is SASEGT. CDR3 length equals 14 residues. Trimming shortened V by 8 bases and J by 3 bases, and 16 bases separated the two germline ends. CDR3 residues: CASGIRRGDTEAFF. In DNA form, the CDR3 reads TGTGCCAGCGGAATCCGAAGGGGTGACACTGAAGCTTTCTTT.

This clone has a single count. The genes are TRBV30 and TRBJ2-7; 14 bases are a match to TRBD2. Per germline, CDR1 GTSNPN and CDR2 SVGIG (reference sequence). V lost 7 bases to trimming and J lost 1 base; unmatched junction nucleotides: 9. The CDR3 length is 16 residues. The DNA for the CDR3 is TGTGCCTCGGGGACTAGCGGGGGTTTTGCGTCCTACGAGCAGTACTTC. Its translation: CASGTSGGFASYEQYF.

Here the CDR3 DNA reads TGTGCCAGCAACGGGGACAGTCAGGTCGGACAGCCCCAGCATTTT. Residues: CASNGDSQVGQPQHF. The V call is TRBV2, the J call TRBJ1-5, with 7 bases aligning to TRBD1. After removal of 7 bases from V and 7 bases from J, the junction contained 13 bases not matched to a gene. Germline-derived CDR1 and CDR2 are SNHLY and FYNNEI. This CDR3 is built from 15 residues.

The V call is TRBV4-3, the J call TRBJ2-5; possible D gene TRBD2, 7 bases. From germline, CDR1 is LGHNA and CDR2 YSLEER. The V end was cut by 0 bases, the J end by 4 bases, with 9 bases between. This CDR3 is 14 amino acids long. The CDR3 sequence: CASSQERGGETQYF. The CDR3 DNA follows: TGCGCCAGCAGCCAAGAAAGGGGGGGAGAGACCCAGTACTTC.

The chain couples TRBV5-1 to TRBJ1-1, with TRBD1 identical over 8 bases. Germline assignment: CDR1 SGHRS and CDR2 YFSETQ. With V trimmed by 0 bases and J by 0 bases, 7 bases remained unmatched. This CDR3 is 17 amino acids long. CDR3 sequence (DNA): TGCGCCAGCAGCTTGGCCGGGACAGGAATCATGAACACTGAAGCTTTCTTT. This sequence encodes CASSLAGTGIMNTEAFF.

J is TRBJ2-3 and V is TRBV7-9, with 7 bases aligning to TRBD1. The CDR3 totals 16 residues. The germline CDR1 and CDR2 sequences are SEHNR and FQNEAQ (reference sequence). The V segment lost 5 bases and the J segment 4 bases; nucleotides outside the gene matches: 12. CDR3 DNA: TGTGCCAGCAGCAAGGTACAGGGGTTGAGGCCAGATACGCAGTATTTT. Protein sequence: CASSKVQGLRPDTQYF.

This clone was detected only a few times. The chain uses TRBV5-5 and TRBJ1-1; TRBD1 matches 8 bases. Trimming removed 0 bases from V and 7 bases from J; junction bases left unmatched: 5. The CDR3 is 14 residues long. In germline, CDR1 is SGHKS, CDR2 YYEKEE (reference sequence). CDR3 DNA sequence: TGTGCCAGCAGCTTGGAAGGGACAGGCGGTGAAGCTTTCTTT. It specifies CASSLEGTGGEAFF.

The CDR3 nucleotides are TGCGCCAGCAGCATAGCCCAACAGGGGTCGAATTCACCCCTCCACTTT. Residues: CASSIAQQGSNSPLHF. The chain employs TRBV5-1 and TRBJ1-6; TRBD1 agrees at 7 bases. CDR1 and CDR2 (germline): SGHRS, YFSETQ. The junction had 11 bases not matched to a gene; V was cut back by 4 bases and J by 7 bases. CDR3 length: 16 amino acids.

The rearrangement joins TRBV6-1 to TRBJ1-6; D possibly corresponds to TRBD1 (5 bases). The CDR3 loop spans 15 amino acids. Germline lookup yields CDR1 MNHNS and CDR2 SASEGT. The germline V and J ends were trimmed by 1 base and 9 bases, with 13 bases remaining between them. For the CDR3, the DNA is TGTGCCAGCAGTGAAGGGCAGGGATTAATTTCACCCCTCCACTTT. Its protein product is CASSEGQGLISPLHF.

The V and J genes are TRBV29-1 and TRBJ2-5, with D possibly TRBD2 on 6 matching bases. Germline CDR1 and CDR2: SQVTM and ANQGSEA. V lost 0 bases and J 1 base, leaving 18 bases between the germline ends. This CDR3 is 17 amino acids long. The CDR3 loop reads CSVEDLRWGETQETQYF. In DNA form, the CDR3 reads TGCAGCGTTGAAGATCTTCGGTGGGGGGAAACCCAAGAGACCCAGTACTTC.

J is TRBJ1-4 and V is TRBV12-5; TRBD1 matches 10 bases. Per the germline V gene, CDR1 is LGHNT and CDR2 is FRNRAP. The CDR3 spans 17 residues. With V trimmed by 7 bases and J by 8 bases, 16 bases remained unmatched. The CDR3 here is CASAPGTGAVGTEKLFF. The CDR3 region has the DNA TGTGCTAGTGCCCCCGGGACAGGGGCGGTGGGGACCGAAAAACTGTTTTTT.

The rearrangement links TRBV14 to TRBJ1-1; no firm D call. The V gene's germline CDR1 is SGHDN and CDR2 FVKESK. The CDR3 totals 14 residues. V lost 4 bases, J lost 1 base, and 10 bases lay in between. The CDR3 spells CASSPRWRNTEAFF. DNA for the CDR3: TGTGCCAGCAGCCCACGATGGAGGAACACTGAAGCTTTCTTT.

The genes are TRBV2 and TRBJ2-5; TRBD2 matches at 8 bases. The CDR3 is made up of 15 amino acids. V was clipped by 5 bases and J by 1 base; unmatched bases: 6. The germline V gene encodes CDR1 SNHLY and CDR2 FYNNEI. The chain's CDR3 is CASSRTGGIQETQYF. In DNA form, the CDR3 reads TGTGCCAGCAGTCGGACGGGGGGGATCCAAGAGACCCAGTACTTC.

The CDR3 loop reads CASSTRETTGFEAFF. The CDR3 DNA reads TGTGCCAGCAGCACTCGGGAGACGACGGGCTTTGAAGCTTTCTTT. The chain combines TRBV7-9 with TRBJ1-1; D not certain. This CDR3 is 15 amino acids long. The germline V gene has CDR1 SEHNR and CDR2 FQNEAQ (reference sequence). V shed 5 bases and J shed 7 bases, with 20 bases lying between them.

This sequence joins TRBV23-1 and TRBJ1-2; 8 nucleotides match TRBD1. Being an ORF, TRBV23-1 has a function that is uncertain. This CDR3 has 13 residues. V was pared by 7 bases and J by 3 bases, with 4 bases of the junction left unmatched. The CDR3 reads CASKQGVYYGYTF. The CDR3 DNA is TGCGCCAGCAAACAGGGGGTCTACTATGGCTACACCTTC.

The chain joins TRBV7-2 to TRBJ1-5, with D unresolved. The CDR3 has 12 amino acids. The V end lost 3 bases, the J end lost 5 bases, and 5 bases lay between the germline ends. In germline, CDR1 is SGHTA, CDR2 FQGNSA. CDR3 region: CASSLRDQPQHF. CDR3 coding DNA: TGTGCCAGCAGCTTGAGGGATCAGCCCCAGCATTTT.